This T cell receptor (beta chain) comes out of a study of CD8+ T cells in alopecia areata. For the study at large: Each day, treated patients took oral tofacitinib twice, at 5 to 10 mg per dose.

CDR3 length: 13 residues. The V gene's germline CDR1 is SGHDT and CDR2 YYEEEE. Trimming left V 7 bases short and J 2 bases short, with 13 bases between. Study observations and caveats: For patients receiving tofacitinib, scalp clonality and expanded CD8+ clones among the top 100 significantly decreased.

Sequencing templates came from extracted RNA that was reverse transcribed into cDNA. The data were produced by immunoSEQ multiplex PCR, yet TCRdb's version contains in-frame clones alone and is incomplete. The repertoire holds roughly 180,000 clones, with approximately 49% as singletons. Documented treatment: oral pan-JAK inhibitor, 5-10 mg twice daily. Researchers took lesional scalp punch biopsies and peripheral blood from people who were alopecia areata patients. With regard to this clone: The target antigen is unknown.

The clonotype comes from a human donor with alopecia areata. The source material was CD8+ T cells sorted from blood, sampled at week 52, from a patient treated with tofacitinib. The chain uses TRBV5-6 and TRBJ2-7; the D is unclear. The CDR3 DNA reads as TGTGCCAGCGGGAATGGTTCAACCTACGAGCAGTACTTC. Amino acid sequence: CASGNGSTYEQYF.